This TCR beta chain comes out of a study of vaccination effects on CD4 cells after COVID-19. About the research overall: Three convalescent patients were sampled after vaccination (early and late). Sampling occurred a median 72 days post second dose, range 14 to 241. General study points: Marked clonal contraction was seen late after vaccination (in both infection- and vaccine-induced clones).

Between days 9 and 10 of culture, CD4+ T cells were separated out. This individual contracted SARS-CoV-2 between March and December 2020, as verified by PCR. Participants completed two doses of the BNT162b2 or mRNA-1273 vaccine. At days 3 and 7, half of the medium was exchanged for IL-2 medium. This clone was picked up a small number of times. Its antigen is not identified. Assay used: immunoSEQ multiplex PCR; TCRdb lists only in-frame clones, some missing. Of under 40,000 clones in the sample, around 80% were seen once. V lost 5 bases to trimming and J lost 0 bases, with 13 bases between them. From germline, CDR1 is SEHNR and CDR2 FQNEAQ (reference sequence). The CDR3 runs 16 residues.

The chain employs TRBV7-9 and TRBJ2-2, with D unresolved. The TCR originated in a human donor who had a prior SARS-CoV-2 infection. This sample comprised CD4+ T cells from PBMCs cultured without peptide, obtained after COVID-19 vaccination. The CDR3 bases are TGTGCCAGCAGCGACTTTGTTGGTTCGAACACCGGGGAGCTGTTTTTT. Encoded protein: CASSDFVGSNTGELFF.